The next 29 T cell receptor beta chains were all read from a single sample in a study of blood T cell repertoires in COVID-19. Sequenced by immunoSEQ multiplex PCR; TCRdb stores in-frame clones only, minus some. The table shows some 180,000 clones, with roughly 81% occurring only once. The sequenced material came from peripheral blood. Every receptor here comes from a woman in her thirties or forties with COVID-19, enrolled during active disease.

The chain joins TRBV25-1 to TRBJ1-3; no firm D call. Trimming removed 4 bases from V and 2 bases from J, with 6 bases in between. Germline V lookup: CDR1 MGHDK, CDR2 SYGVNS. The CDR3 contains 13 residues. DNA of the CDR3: TGTGCCAGCAGTGTAGATACTGGAAACACCATATATTTT. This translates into CASSVDTGNTIYF.

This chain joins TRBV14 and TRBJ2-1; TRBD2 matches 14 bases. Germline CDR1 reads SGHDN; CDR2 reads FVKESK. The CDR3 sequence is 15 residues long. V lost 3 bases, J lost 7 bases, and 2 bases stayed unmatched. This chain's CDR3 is CASSQRTSGRNEQFF. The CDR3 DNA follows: TGTGCCAGCAGCCAGAGGACTAGCGGGAGGAATGAGCAGTTCTTC.

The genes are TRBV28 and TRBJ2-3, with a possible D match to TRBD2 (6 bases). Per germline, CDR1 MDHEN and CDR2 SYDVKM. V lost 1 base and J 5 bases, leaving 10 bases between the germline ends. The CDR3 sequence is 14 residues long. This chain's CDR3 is CASSLFLRGDTQYF. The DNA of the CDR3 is TGTGCCAGCAGTTTATTTTTGCGGGGAGATACGCAGTATTTT.

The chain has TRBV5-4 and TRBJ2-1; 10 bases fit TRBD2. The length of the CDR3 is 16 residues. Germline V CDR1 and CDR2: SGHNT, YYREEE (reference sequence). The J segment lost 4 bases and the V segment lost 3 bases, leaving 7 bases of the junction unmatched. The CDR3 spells CASSSRLAGQYNEQFF. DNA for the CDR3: TGTGCCAGCAGCTCACGACTAGCGGGTCAATACAATGAGCAGTTCTTC.

CDR3 sequence reads: CASSDSTSGKDTQYF. In DNA, the CDR3 is TGTGCCAGCAGTGACTCTACTAGCGGGAAAGATACGCAGTATTTT. This chain links TRBV6-4 with TRBJ2-3; 10 bases match TRBD2. The length of the CDR3 is 15 residues. CDR1 and CDR2 from the germline V gene are MRHNA and SNTAGT. V trimming: 0 bases; J trimming: 5 bases; junction bases outside the gene matches: 2.

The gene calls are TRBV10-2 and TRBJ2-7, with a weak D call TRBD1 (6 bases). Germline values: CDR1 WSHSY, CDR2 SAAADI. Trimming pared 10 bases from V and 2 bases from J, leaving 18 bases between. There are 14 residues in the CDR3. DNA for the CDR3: TGCGCCACCCAACCCCACAGGGACCCCTACGAGCAGTACTTC. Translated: CATQPHRDPYEQYF.

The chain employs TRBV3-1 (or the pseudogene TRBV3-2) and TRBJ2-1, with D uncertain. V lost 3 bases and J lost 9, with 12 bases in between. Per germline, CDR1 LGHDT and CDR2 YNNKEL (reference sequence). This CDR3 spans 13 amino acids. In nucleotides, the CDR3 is TGTGCCAGCAGCCAGAGAGGAGCTGCTGAGCAGTTCTTC. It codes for CASSQRGAAEQFF.

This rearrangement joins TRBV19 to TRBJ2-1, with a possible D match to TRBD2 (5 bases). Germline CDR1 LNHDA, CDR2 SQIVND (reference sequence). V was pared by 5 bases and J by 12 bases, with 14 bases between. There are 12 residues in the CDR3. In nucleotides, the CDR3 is TGTGCCAGTAGTCCGCCAAGAGGGTGGCAGTTCTTC. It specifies CASSPPRGWQFF.

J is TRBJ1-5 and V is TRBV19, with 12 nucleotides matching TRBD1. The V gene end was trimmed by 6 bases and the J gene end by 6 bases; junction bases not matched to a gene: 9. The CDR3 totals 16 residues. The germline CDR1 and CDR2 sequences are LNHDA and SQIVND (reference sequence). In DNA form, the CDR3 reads TGTGCCAGTAGGGGACGGGACAGGGGGCCCGGTCAGCCCCAGCATTTT. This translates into CASRGRDRGPGQPQHF.

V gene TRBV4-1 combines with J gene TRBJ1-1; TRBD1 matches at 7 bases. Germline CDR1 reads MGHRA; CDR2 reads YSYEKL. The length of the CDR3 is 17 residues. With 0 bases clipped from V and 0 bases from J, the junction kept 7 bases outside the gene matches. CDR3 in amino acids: CASSQESGTVMNTEAFF. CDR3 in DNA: TGCGCCAGCAGCCAAGAAAGTGGGACAGTCATGAACACTGAAGCTTTCTTT.

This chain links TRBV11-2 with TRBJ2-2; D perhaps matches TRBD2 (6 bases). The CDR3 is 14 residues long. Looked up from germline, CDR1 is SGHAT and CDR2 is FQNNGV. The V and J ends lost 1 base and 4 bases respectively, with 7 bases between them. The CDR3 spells CASSLVRGTGELFF. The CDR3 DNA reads TGTGCCAGCAGCTTAGTGCGGGGCACCGGGGAGCTGTTTTTT.

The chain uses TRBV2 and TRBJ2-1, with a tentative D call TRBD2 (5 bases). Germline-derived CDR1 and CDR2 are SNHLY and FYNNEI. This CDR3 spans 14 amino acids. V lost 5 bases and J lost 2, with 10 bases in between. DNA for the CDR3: TGTGCCAGCAGTCTCCCCGGGACCTACAATGAGCAGTTCTTC. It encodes CASSLPGTYNEQFF.

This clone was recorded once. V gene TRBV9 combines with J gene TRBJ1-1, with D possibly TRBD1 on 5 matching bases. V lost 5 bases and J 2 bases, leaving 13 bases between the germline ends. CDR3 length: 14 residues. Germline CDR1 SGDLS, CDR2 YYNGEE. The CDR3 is CASSPLDSNTEAFF. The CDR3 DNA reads TGTGCCAGCAGTCCTCTCGACAGCAACACTGAAGCTTTCTTT.

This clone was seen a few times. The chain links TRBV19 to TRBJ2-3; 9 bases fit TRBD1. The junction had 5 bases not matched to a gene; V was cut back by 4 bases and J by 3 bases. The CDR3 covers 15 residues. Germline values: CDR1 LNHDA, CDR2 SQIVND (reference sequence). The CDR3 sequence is CASSTGTGRTDTQYF. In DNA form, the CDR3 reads TGTGCCAGTAGTACGGGGACAGGGAGGACAGATACGCAGTATTTT.

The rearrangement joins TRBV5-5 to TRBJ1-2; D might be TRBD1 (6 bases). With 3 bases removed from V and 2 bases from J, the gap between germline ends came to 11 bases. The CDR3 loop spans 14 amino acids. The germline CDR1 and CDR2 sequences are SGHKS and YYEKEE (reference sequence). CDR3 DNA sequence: TGTGCCAGCAGCTCCGGGACAAGAAACTATGGCTACACCTTC. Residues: CASSSGTRNYGYTF.

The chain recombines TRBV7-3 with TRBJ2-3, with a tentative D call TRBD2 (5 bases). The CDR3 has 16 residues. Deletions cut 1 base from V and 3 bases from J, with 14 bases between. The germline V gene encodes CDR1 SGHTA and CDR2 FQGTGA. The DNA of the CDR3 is TGTGCCAGCAGCTTAAACCCCCTAGCAACGACAGATACGCAGTATTTT. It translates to CASSLNPLATTDTQYF.

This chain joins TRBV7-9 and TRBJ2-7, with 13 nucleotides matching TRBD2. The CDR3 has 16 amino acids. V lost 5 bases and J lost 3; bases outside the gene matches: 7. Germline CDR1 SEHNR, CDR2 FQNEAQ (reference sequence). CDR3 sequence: CASSGWTSGGYYEQYF. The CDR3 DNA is TGTGCCAGCAGCGGTTGGACTAGCGGGGGATACTACGAGCAGTACTTC.

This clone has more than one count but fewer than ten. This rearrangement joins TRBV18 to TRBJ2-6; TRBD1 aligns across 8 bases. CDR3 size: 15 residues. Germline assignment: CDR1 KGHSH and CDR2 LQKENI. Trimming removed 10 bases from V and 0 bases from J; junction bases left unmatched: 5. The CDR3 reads CATKTGDSGANVLTF. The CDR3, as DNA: TGTGCCACCAAGACAGGGGACTCTGGGGCCAACGTCCTGACTTTC.

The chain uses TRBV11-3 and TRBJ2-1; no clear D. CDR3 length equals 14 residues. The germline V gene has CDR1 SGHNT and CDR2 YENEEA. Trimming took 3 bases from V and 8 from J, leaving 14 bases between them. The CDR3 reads CASSLGSPLDEQFF. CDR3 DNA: TGTGCCAGCAGCTTGGGCTCCCCTCTCGATGAGCAGTTCTTC. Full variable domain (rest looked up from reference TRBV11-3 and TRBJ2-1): EAGVVQSPRYKIIEKKQPVAFWCNPISGHNTLYWYLQNLGQGPELLIRYENEEAVDDSQLPKDRFSAERLKGVDSTLKIQPAELGDSAVYLCASSLGSPLDEQFFGPGTRLTVL.

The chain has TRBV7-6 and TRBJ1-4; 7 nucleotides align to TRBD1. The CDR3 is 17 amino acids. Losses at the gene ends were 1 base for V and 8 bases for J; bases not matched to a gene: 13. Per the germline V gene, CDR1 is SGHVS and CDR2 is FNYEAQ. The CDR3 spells CASSLGQQGSFNEKLFF. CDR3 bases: TGTGCCAGCAGCTTAGGCCAACAGGGGTCTTTTAACGAAAAACTGTTTTTT. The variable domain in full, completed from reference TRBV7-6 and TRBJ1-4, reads GAGVSQSPRYKVTKRGQDVALRCDPISGHVSLYWYRQALGQGPEFLTYFNYEAQQDKSGLPNDRFSAERPEGSISTLTIQRTEQRDSAMYRCASSLGQQGSFNEKLFFGSGTQLSVL.

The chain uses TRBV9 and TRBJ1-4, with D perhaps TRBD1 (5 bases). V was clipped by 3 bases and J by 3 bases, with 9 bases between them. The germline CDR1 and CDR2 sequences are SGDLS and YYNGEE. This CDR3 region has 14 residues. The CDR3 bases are TGTGCCAGCAGCGCGGGACTCTCTAATGAAAAACTGTTTTTT. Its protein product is CASSAGLSNEKLFF. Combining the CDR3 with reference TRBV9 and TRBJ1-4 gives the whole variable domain DSGVTQTPKHLITATGQRVTLRCSPRSGDLSVYWYQQSLDQGLQFLIQYYNGEERAKGNILERFSAQQFPDLHSELNLSSLELGDSALYFCASSAGLSNEKLFFGSGTQLSVL.

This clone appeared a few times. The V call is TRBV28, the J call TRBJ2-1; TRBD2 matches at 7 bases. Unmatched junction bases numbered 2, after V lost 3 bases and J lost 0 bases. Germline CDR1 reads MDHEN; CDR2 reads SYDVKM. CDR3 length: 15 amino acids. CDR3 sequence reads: CASSLGGSSYNEQFF. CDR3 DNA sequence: TGTGCCAGCAGTTTGGGCGGGAGCTCCTACAATGAGCAGTTCTTC. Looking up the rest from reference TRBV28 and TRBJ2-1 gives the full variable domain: DVKVTQSSRYLVKRTGEKVFLECVQDMDHENMFWYRQDPGLGLRLIYFSYDVKMKEKGDIPEGYSVSREKKERFSLILESASTNQTSMYLCASSLGGSSYNEQFFGPGTRLTVL.

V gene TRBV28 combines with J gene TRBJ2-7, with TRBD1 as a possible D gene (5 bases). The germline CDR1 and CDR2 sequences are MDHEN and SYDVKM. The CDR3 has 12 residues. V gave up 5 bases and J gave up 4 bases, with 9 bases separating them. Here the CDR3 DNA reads TGTGCCAGCAGTCTCAGGGTTTACGAGCAGTACTTC. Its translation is CASSLRVYEQYF.

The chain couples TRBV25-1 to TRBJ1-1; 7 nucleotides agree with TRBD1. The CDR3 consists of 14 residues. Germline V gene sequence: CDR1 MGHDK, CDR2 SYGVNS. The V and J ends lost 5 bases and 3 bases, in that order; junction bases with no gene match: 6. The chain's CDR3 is CASSRGQVYTEAFF. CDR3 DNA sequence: TGTGCCAGCAGTAGAGGACAGGTATACACTGAAGCTTTCTTT.

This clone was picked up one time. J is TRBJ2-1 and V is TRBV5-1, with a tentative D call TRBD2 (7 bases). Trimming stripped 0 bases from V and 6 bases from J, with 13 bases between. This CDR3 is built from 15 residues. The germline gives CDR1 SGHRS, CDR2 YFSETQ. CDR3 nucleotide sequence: TGCGCCAGCAGCTTGGGACTAGCAGGGGTCAATGAGCAGTTCTTC. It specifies CASSLGLAGVNEQFF.

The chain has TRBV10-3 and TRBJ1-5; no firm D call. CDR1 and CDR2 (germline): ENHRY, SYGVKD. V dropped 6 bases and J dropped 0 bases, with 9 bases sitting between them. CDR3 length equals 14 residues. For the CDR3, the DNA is TGTGCCATCAGACAGCACCATAGCAATCAGCCCCAGCATTTT. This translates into CAIRQHHSNQPQHF.

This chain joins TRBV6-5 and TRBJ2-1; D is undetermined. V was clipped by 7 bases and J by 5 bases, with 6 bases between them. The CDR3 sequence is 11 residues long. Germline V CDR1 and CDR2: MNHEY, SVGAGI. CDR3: CASNNNNEQFF. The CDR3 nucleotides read TGTGCCAGCAATAACAACAATGAGCAGTTCTTC.

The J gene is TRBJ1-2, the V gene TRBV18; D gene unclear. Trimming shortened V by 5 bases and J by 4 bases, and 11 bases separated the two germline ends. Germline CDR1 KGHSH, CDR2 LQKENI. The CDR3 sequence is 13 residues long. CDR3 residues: CASSTVVGYGYTF. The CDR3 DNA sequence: TGTGCCAGCTCAACGGTCGTCGGCTATGGCTACACCTTC.

The CDR3 spells CASSWGGGETEAFF. The CDR3 DNA follows: TGTGCCAGCAGCTGGGGAGGAGGGGAAACTGAAGCTTTCTTT. V gene TRBV7-8 combines with J gene TRBJ1-1; maybe TRBD1 (5 bases). Trimming took off 4 bases at V and 5 bases at J, with 14 bases between the two ends. CDR3 length: 14 residues. Germline-derived CDR1 and CDR2 are SGHVS and FQNEAQ.